This T cell receptor beta chain was sequenced during a study of graft-versus-host responses after intestinal transplantation. Study details: All recipients got anti-thymocyte globulin induction, then tacrolimus and steroids for about 3 years. Broader study findings: Within the allografts of patients who had graft-donor T cell macrochimerism, graft-versus-host to host-versus-graft clonal ratios were high.

The table came from immunoSEQ multiplex PCR; TCRdb's copy has only in-frame clones and leaves some out. Of 90,000 to 120,000 clones listed, roughly 84% were seen once; the top ten hold more than 0.8%. This clone turned up a few times. What it binds is unknown. Germline V gives CDR1 ENHRY, CDR2 SYGVKD. This CDR3 spans 13 amino acids. With 6 bases removed from V and 8 bases from J, the gap between germline ends came to 11 bases. Sequences were derived from unstimulated CD4+ T cells sorted from spleen or lymph node cells, sampled before intestinal transplant. The rearrangement links TRBV10-3 to TRBJ1-6; unclear D gene. The TCR was taken from a human donor who received an intestinal transplant. CDR3 DNA: TGTGCCATCAGCCTCCGTGAGGATTCACCCCTCCACTTT. The encoded protein is CAISLREDSPLHF.